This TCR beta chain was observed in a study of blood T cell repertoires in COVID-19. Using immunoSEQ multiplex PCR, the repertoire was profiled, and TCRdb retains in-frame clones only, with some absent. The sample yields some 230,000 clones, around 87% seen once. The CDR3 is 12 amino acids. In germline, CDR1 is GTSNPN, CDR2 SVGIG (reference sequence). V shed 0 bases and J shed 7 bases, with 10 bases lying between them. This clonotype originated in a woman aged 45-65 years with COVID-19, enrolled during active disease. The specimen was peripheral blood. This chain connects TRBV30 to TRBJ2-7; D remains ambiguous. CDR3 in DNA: TGTGCCTGGAGTGTATCGCCAGCGGAGCAGTACTTC. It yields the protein CAWSVSPAEQYF.